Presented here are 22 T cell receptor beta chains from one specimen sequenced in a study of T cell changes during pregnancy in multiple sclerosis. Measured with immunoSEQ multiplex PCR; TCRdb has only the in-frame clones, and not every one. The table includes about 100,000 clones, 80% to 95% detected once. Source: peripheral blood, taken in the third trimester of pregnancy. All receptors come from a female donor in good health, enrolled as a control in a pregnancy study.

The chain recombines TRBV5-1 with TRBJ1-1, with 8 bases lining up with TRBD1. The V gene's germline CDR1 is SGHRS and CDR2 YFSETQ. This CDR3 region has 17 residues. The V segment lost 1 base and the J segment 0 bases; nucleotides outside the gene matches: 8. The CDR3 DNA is TGCGCCAGCAGCTTGCGGGACAGGCTTCAAATGAACACTGAAGCTTTCTTT. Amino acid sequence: CASSLRDRLQMNTEAFF.

CDR3 sequence (DNA): TGTGCCAGCAGCTTTAGTATTTCGGTCTCTGAAGCTTTCTTT. Translation gives CASSFSISVSEAFF. The chain employs TRBV7-2 and TRBJ1-1; D not resolved. Germline values: CDR1 SGHTA, CDR2 FQGNSA. The length of the CDR3 is 14 residues. V was clipped by 3 bases and J by 6 bases, with 14 bases between them.

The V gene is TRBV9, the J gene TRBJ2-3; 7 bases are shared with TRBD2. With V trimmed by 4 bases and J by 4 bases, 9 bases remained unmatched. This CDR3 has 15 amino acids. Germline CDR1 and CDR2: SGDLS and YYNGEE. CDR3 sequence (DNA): TGTGCCAGCAGCATCTGGGGGGGTCTTTCAGATACGCAGTATTTT. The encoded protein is CASSIWGGLSDTQYF.

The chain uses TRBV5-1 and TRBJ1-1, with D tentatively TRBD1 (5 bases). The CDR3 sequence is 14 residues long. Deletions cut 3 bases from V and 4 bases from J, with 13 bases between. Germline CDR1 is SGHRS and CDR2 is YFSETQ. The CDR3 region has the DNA TGCGCCAGCAGCTCTAGGGAGGGGAGCACTGAAGCTTTCTTT. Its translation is CASSSREGSTEAFF.

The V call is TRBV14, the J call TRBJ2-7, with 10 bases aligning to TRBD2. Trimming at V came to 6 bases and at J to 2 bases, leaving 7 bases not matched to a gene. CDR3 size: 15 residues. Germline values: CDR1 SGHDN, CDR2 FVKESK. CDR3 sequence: CASSPSGGITYEQYF. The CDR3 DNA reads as TGTGCCAGCAGTCCTAGCGGGGGTATAACCTACGAGCAGTACTTC.

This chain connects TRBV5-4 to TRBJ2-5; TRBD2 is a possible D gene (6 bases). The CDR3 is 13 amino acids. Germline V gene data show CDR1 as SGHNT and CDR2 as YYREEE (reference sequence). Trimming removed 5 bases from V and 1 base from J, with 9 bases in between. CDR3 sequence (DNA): TGTGCCAGCAGACGCGGGGCCCAAGAGACCCAGTACTTC. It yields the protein CASRRGAQETQYF.

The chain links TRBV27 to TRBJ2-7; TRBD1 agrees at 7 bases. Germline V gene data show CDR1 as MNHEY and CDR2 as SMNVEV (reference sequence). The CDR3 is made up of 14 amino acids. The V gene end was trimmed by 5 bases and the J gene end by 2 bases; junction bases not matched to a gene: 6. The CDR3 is CASSETGLPYEQYF. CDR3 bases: TGTGCCAGCAGTGAGACAGGGTTGCCCTACGAGCAGTACTTC.

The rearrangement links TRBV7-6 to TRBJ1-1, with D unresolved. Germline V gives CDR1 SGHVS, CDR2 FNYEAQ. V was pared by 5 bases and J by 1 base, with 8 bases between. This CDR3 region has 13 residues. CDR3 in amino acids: CASSPGSNTEAFF. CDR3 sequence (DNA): TGTGCCAGCAGCCCCGGGTCGAACACTGAAGCTTTCTTT.

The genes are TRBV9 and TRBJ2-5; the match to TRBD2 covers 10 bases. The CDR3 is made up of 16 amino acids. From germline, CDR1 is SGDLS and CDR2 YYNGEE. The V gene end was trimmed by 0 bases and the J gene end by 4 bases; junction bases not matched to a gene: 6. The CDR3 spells CASSVASGGAGETQYF. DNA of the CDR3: TGTGCCAGCAGCGTAGCGAGCGGGGGGGCAGGAGAGACCCAGTACTTC.

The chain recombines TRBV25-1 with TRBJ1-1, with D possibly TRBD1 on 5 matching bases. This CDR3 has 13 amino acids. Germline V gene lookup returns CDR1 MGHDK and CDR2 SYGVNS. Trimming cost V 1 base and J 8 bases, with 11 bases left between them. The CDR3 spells CASSEFGGGEAFF. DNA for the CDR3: TGTGCCAGCAGTGAATTTGGGGGAGGAGAAGCTTTCTTT. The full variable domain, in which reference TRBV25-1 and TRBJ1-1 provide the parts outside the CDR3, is EADIYQTPRYLVIGTGKKITLECSQTMGHDKMYWYQQDPGMELHLIHYSYGVNSTEKGDLSSESTVSRIRTEHFPLTLESARPSHTSQYLCASSEFGGGEAFFGQGTRLTVV.

CDR3: CASSRSTEYEAFF. The CDR3 DNA sequence: TGTGCCAGCAGTCGGTCGACAGAATATGAAGCTTTCTTT. V gene TRBV2 combines with J gene TRBJ1-1, with a tentative D call TRBD1 (5 bases). Between the trimmed V and J ends, which lost 5 bases and 7 bases, there was a span of 14 bases. Germline CDR1 reads SNHLY; CDR2 reads FYNNEI. This CDR3 comprises 13 residues.

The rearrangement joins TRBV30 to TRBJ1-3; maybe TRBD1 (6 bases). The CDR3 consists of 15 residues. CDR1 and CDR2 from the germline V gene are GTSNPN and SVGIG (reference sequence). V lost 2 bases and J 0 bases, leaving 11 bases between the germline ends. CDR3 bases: TGTGCCTGGAGTCCCTGGGACATCTCTGGAAACACCATATATTTT. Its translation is CAWSPWDISGNTIYF.

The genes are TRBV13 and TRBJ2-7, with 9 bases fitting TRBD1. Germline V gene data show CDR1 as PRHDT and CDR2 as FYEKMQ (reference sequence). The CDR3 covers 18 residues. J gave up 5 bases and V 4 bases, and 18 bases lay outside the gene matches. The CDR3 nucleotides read TGTGCCAGCAGCTCACGGGACAGGGAAATGAGGCGGGGCAACGAGCAGTACTTC. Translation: CASSSRDREMRRGNEQYF.

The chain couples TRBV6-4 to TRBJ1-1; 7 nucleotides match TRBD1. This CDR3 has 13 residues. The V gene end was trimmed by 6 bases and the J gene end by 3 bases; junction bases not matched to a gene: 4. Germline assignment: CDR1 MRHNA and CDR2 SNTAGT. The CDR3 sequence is CASSNTGDTEAFF. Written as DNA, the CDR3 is TGTGCCAGCAGCAACACAGGGGACACTGAAGCTTTCTTT.

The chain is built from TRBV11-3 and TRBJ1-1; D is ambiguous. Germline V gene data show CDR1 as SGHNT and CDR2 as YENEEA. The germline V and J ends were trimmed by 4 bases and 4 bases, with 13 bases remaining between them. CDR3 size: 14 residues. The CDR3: CASSSRRPGTEAFF. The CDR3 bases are TGTGCCAGCAGCTCAAGGAGACCTGGCACTGAAGCTTTCTTT.

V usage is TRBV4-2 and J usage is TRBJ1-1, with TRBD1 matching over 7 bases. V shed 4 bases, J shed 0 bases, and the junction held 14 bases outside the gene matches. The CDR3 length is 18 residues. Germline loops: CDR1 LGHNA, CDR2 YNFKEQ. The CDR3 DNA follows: TGTGCCAGCAGCCGGAATCAGGGGGGAGGACCTTTGAACACTGAAGCTTTCTTT. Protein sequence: CASSRNQGGGPLNTEAFF.

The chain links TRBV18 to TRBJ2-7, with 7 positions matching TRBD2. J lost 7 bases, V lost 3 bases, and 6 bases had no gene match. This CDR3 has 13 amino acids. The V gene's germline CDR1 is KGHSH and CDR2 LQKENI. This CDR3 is CASSPARGREQYF. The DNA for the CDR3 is TGTGCCAGCTCACCCGCCCGCGGGAGAGAGCAGTACTTC.

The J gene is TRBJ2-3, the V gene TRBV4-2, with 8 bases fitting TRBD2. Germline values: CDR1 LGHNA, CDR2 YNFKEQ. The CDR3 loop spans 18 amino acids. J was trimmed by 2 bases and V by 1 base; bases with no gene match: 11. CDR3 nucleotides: TGTGCCAGCAGCCAAGGGACGGGGGGGGGATCTGTCACAGATACGCAGTATTTT. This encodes CASSQGTGGGSVTDTQYF.

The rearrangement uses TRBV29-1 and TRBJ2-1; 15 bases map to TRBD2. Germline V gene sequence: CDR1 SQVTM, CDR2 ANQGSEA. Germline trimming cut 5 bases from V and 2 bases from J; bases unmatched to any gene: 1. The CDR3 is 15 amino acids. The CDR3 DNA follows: TGCAGCGTTAGGACTAGCGGGGGGGCCTACAATGAGCAGTTCTTC. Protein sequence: CSVRTSGGAYNEQFF.

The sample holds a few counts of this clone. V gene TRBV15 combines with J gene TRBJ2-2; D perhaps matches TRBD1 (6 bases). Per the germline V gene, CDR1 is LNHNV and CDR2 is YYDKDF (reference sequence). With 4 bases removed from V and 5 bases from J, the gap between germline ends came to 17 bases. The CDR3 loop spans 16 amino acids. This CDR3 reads CATSNQGQGRTGELFF. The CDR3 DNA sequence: TGTGCCACCAGCAACCAGGGCCAGGGGAGAACCGGGGAGCTGTTTTTT.

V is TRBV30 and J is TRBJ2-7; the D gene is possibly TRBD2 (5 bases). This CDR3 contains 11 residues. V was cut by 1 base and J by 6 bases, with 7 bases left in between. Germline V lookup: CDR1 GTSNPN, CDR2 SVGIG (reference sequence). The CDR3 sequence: CAWSAGVEQYF. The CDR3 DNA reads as TGTGCCTGGAGTGCCGGGGTCGAGCAGTACTTC.

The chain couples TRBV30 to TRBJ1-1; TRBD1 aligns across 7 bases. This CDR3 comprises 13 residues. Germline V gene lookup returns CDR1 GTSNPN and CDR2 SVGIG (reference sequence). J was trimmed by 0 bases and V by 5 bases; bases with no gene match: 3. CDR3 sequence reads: CAWHDRVNTEAFF. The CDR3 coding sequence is TGTGCCTGGCACGACAGGGTGAACACTGAAGCTTTCTTT.